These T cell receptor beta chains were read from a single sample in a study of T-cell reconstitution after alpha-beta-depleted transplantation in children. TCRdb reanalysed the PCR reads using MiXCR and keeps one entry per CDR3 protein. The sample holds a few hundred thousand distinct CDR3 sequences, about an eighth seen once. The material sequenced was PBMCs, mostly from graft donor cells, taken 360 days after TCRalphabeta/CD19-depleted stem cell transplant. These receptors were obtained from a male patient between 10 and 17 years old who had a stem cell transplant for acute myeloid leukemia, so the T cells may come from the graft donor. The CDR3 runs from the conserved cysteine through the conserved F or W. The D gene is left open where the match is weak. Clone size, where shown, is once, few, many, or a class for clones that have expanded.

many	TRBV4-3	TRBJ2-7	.	TGCGCCAGCAGCCACGACTACAGGAACGAGCAGTACTTC	CASSHDYRNEQYF
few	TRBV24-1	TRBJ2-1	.	TGTGCCACCAGTGACCCCCAGTTAGGAGCGGGCGCCAATGAGCAGTTCTTC	CATSDPQLGAGANEQFF
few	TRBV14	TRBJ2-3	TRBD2	TGTGCCAGCAACCTAGCGGGAGCTAGCACAGATACGCAGTATTTT	CASNLAGASTDTQYF
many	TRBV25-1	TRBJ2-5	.	TGTGCCAGCAGTGAGTCCCTGGGCAGGGGATTCCAAGAGACCCAGTACTTC	CASSESLGRGFQETQYF
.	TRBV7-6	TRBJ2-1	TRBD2	TGTGCCAGCAGCTTACCGGGGGGGGCTGAGCAGTTCTTC	CASSLPGGAEQFF
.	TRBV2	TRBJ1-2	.	TGTGCCAGCAACAGGGCTGACTATGGCTACACCTTC	CASNRADYGYTF
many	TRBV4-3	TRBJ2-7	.	TGCGCCAGCAGCCAAGATCGGGCAGGGGGGTACTCCTACGAGCAGTACTTC	CASSQDRAGGYSYEQYF
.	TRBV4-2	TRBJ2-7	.	TGTGCCAGCAGCCAAGATTGGGGAGCCTACGAGCAGTACTTC	CASSQDWGAYEQYF
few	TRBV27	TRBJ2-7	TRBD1	TGTGCCAGCAGACGACAGGGGGCTTCCTACGAGCAGTACTTC	CASRRQGASYEQYF
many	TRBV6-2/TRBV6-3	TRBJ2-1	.	TGTGCCAGCAGTTTGTCCCGGGGTGGCCCAAGCAATGAGCAGTTCTTC	CASSLSRGGPSNEQFF
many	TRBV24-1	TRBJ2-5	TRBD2	TGTGCCACCAGTGACCCGGGACTAGCGGGGAGATACCCCACGGAGACCCAGTACTTC	CATSDPGLAGRYPTETQYF
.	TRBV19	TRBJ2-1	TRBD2	TGTGCCAGTAGTGGGGCTAGCGGGAGCAATGAGCAGTTCTTC	CASSGASGSNEQFF
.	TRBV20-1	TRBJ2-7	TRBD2	TGCAGTGCTGATGGAGCGGGAGCCTACGAGCAGTACTTC	CSADGAGAYEQYF
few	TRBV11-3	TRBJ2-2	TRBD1	TGTGCCAGCGGTGAAGACAGGGAAGCCACCGGGGAGCTGTTTTTT	CASGEDREATGELFF
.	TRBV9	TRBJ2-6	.	TGTGCCAGCAGCGTGCACAGGGAATCTGGGGCCAACGTCCTGACTTTC	CASSVHRESGANVLTF
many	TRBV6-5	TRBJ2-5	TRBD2	TGTGCCAGCAGCTACGGGACTACCCAAGAGACCCAGTACTTC	CASSYGTTQETQYF